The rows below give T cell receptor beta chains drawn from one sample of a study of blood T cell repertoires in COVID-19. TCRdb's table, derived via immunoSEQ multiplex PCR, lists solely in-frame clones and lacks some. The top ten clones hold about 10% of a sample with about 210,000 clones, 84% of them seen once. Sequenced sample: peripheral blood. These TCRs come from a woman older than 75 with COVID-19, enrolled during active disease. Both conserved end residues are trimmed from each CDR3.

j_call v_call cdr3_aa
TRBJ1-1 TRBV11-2 ASSFAGGEAF
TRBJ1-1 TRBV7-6 ASSPFQGTGNTEAF
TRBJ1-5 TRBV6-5 ASRGGGQPQH
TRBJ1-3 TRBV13 ASSLDDRPKDTIY
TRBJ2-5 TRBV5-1 ASSAGTGVGETQY
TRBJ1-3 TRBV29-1 SVAHSGNTIY
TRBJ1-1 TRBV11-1 ASSFGTGHLNTEAF
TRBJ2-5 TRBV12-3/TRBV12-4 ASSPMGGTQY
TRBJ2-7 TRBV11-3 ASSLDSGTGESYEQY
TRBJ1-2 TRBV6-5 ASSRDRYYGYT
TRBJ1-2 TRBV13 ASSLTASSNYGYT
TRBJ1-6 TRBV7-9 ASRQTGENSPLH
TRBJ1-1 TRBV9 ASSVGGVLNTEAF
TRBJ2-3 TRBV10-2 ASRGTGFTDTQY
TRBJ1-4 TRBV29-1 SADRVGTEKLF
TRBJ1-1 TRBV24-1 ATSDLLTRGYEAF
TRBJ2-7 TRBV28 ASKLYEQY
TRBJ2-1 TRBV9 ASSVAGYNEQF
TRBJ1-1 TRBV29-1 SVVIQTNTEAF
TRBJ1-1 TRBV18 ASSPGPGDTEAF
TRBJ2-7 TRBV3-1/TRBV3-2 ASSRPAGSGGYEQY
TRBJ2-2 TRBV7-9 ASSLATSGGLTNTGELF
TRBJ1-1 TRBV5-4 ASSSSYDTEAF
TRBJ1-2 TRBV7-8 ASSQTGGRGYT
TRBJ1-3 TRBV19 ASTPDNLVGNTIY
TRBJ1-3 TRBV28 ASSLPLGGFSSGNTIY
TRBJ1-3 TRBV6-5 ARQNREHSGNTIY
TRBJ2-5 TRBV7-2 ASSRGQMYQETQY
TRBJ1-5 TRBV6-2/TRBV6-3 ASSYTDQPQH
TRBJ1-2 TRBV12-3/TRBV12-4 ASRPGQGAGYT
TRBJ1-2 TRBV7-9 ASSLDREDGYT
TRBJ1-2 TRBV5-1 ASSLDRVGDGYT
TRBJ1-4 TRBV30 AWDQKGGTGGRWKLF
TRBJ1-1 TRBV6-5 ASSYRGIRDTEAF
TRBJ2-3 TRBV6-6 ASSREGTDTQY
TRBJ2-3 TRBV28 ASSLAGLKVSDTQY
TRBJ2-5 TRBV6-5 ASRGQGLPHETQY
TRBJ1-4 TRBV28 ASSPGQGRNEKLF
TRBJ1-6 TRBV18 ASSPETGVGSPLH
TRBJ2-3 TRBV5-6 ASSSGLPTDTQY
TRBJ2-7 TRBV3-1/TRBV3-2 ASRERHYEQY
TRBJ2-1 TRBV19 ASTRLANFNEQL
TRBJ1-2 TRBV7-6 ASSLGQGAAGGYT
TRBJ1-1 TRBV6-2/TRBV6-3 ASSYVINTEAF
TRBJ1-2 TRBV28 ASRYRVGGYT
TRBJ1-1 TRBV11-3 ASSLRQNTEAF
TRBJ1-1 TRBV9 ASSVEPLGTGGLNTEAF
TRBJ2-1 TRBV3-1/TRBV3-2 ASSQGYGGTF
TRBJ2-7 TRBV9 ASSAGEGPYEQY
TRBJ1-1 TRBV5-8 ASSLEQGYLTEAF
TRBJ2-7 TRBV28 ASTPTRTYEQY
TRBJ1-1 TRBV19 ASSIAGSKNTEAF
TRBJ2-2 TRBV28 ASSFVATNTGELF
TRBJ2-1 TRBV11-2 ASSPITYNEQF